This T cell receptor (beta chain) was recorded in a study of technical replicates of blood from several donors. Unmatched junction bases numbered 10, after V lost 7 bases and J lost 7 bases. The CDR3 sequence is 14 residues long. Germline CDR1 and CDR2: MDHEN and SYDVKM. Sequencing used immunoSEQ multiplex PCR; TCRdb keeps in-frame clones, though not all of them. Seen here are tens of thousands of clones, roughly 96% observed once, and the top ten hold 0.2% to 0.25%. The sample taken for sequencing was T cells isolated from PBMCs. The chain is built from TRBV28 and TRBJ2-1; TRBD2 matches at 7 bases. The clonotype comes from a human donor in good health. The CDR3 is CASNSWGGVNEQFF. The CDR3 nucleotides read TGTGCCAGCAATAGCTGGGGGGGGGTTAATGAGCAGTTCTTC.